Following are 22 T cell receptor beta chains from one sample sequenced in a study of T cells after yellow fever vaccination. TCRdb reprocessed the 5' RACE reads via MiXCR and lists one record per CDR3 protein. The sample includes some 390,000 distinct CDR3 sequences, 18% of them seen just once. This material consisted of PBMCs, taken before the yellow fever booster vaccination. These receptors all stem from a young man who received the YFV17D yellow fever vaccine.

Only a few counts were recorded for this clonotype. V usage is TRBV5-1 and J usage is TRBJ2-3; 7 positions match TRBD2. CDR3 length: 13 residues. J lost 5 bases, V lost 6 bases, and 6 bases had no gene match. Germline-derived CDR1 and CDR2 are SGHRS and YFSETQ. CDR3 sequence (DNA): TGCGCCAGCAACTTTCCGGGGGGAGATACGCAGTATTTT. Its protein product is CASNFPGGDTQYF.

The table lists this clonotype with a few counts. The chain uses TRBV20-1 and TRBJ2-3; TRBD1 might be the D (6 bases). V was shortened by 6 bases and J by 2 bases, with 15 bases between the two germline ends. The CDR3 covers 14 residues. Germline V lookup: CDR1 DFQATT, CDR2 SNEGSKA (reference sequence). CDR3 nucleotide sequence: TGCAGTGCCCCGGCAGGGGCGGCCACAGATACGCAGTATTTT. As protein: CSAPAGAATDTQYF.

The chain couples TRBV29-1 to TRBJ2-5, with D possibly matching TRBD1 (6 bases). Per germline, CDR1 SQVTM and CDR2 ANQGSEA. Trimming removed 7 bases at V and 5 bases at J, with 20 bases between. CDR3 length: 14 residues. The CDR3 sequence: CSGRDTGRWETQYF. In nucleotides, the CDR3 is TGCAGCGGACGAGACACAGGGCGATGGGAGACCCAGTACTTC.

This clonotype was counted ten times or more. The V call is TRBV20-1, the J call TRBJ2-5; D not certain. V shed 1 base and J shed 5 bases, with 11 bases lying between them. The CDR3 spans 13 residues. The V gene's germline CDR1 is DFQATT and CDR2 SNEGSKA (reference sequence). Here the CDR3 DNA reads TGCAGTGCTAGAGTGCCGGGTGGGGAGACCCAGTACTTC. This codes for CSARVPGGETQYF.

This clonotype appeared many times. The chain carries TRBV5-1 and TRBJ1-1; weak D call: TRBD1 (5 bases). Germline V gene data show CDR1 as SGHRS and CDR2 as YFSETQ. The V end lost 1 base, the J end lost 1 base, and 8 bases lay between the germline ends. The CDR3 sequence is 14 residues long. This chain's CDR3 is CASSLSGGNTEAFF. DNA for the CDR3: TGCGCCAGCAGCTTGTCCGGGGGGAACACTGAAGCTTTCTTT. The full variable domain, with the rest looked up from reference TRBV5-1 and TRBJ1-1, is KAGVTQTPRYLIKTRGQQVTLSCSPISGHRSVSWYQQTPGQGLQFLFEYFSETQRNKGNFPGRFSGRQFSNSRSEMNVSTLELGDSALYLCASSLSGGNTEAFFGQGTRLTVV.

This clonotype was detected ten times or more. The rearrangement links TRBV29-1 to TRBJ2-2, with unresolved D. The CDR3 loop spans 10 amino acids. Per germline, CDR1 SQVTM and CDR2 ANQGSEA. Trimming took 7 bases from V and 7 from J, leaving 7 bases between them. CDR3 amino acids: CSAFHGELFF. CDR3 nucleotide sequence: TGCAGCGCCTTTCACGGGGAGCTGTTTTTT.

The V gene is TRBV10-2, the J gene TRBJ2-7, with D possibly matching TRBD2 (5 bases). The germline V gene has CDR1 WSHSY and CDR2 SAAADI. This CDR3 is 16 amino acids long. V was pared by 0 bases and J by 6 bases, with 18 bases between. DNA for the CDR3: TGCGCCAGCAGTGAGTCGCCTAGCCATCCCACCCGCGAGCAGTACGTC. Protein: CASSESPSHPTREQYV.

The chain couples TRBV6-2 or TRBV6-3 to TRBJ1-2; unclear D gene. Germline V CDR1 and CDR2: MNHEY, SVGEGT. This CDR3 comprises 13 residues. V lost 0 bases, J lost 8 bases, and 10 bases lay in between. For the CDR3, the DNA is TGTGCCAGCAGTTACTCGATTGGTGCCGGCTACACCTTC. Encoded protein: CASSYSIGAGYTF.

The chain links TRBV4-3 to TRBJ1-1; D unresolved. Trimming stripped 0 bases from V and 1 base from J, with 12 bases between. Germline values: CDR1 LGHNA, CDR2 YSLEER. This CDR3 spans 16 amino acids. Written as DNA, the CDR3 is TGCGCCAGCAGCCAAGATACCCTTAAGGCGAACACTGAAGCTTTCTTT. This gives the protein CASSQDTLKANTEAFF.

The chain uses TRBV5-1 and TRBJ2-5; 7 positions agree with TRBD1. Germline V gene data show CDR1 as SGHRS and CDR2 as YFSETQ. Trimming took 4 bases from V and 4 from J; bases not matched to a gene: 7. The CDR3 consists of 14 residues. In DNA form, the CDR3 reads TGCGCCAGCAGCCCGCAGGGGGACCCAGAGACCCAGTACTTC. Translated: CASSPQGDPETQYF.

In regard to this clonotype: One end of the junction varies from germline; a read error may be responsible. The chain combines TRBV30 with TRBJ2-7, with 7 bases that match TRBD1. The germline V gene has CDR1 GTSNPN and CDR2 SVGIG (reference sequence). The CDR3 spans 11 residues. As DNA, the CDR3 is TGTGCCTGGGGGACAGAGCTTCGGGTGGACTTC. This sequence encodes CAWGTELRVDF.

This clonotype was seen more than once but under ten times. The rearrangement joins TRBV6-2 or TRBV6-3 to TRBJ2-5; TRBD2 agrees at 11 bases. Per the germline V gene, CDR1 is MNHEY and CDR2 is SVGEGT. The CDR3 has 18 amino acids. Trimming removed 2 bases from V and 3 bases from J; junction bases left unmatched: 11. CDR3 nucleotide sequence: TGTGCCAGCAGTTACCCCCGACTAGCGGGGCGCCGGGAAGAGACCCAGTACTTC. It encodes CASSYPRLAGRREETQYF.

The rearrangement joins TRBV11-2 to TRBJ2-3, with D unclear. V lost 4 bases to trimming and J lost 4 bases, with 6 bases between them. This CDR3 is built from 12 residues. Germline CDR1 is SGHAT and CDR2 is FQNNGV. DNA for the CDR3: TGTGCCAGCAGCTCGACCTCAGATACGCAGTATTTT. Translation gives CASSSTSDTQYF.

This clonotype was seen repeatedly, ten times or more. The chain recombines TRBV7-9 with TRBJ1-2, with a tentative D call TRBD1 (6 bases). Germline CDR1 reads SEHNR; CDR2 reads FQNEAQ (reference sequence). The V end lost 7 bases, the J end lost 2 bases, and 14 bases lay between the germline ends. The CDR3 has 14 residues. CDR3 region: CASTPGHQNYGYTF. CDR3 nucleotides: TGTGCCAGCACCCCGGGACATCAAAACTATGGCTACACCTTC.

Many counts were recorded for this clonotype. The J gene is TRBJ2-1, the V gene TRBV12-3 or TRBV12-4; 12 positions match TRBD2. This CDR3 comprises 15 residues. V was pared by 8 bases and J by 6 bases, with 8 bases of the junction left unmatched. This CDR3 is CASGHTSGGINEQFF. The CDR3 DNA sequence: TGTGCCAGCGGCCACACTAGCGGGGGGATCAATGAGCAGTTCTTC.

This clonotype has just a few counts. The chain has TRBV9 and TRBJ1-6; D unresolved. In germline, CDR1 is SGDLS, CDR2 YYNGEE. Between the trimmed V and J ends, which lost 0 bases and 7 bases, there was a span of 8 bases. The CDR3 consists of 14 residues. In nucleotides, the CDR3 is TGTGCCAGCAGCGTAGCAGATATCAATTCACCCCTCCACTTT. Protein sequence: CASSVADINSPLHF.

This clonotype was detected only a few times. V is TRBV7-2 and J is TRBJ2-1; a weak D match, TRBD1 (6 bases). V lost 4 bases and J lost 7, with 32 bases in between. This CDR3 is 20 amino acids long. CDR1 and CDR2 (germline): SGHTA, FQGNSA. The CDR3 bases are TGTGCCAGCAGCTACTCAGGAATCGGTCGGCGGACAGTTCCACGGAATGAGCAGTTCTTC. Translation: CASSYSGIGRRTVPRNEQFF.

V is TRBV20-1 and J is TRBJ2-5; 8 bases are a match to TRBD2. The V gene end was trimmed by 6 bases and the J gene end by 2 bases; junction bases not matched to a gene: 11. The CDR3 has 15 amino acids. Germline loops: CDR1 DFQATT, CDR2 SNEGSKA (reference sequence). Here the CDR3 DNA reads TGCAGTGCCCCTTCCCGGGGGGGATTTCAAGAGACCCAGTACTTC. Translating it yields CSAPSRGGFQETQYF.

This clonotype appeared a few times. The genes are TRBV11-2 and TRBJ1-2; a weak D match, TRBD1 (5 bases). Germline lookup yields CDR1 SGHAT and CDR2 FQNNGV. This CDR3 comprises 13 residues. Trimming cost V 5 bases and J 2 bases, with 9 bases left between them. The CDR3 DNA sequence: TGTGCCAGCAGCATGACAGCCAACTATGGCTACACCTTC. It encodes CASSMTANYGYTF.

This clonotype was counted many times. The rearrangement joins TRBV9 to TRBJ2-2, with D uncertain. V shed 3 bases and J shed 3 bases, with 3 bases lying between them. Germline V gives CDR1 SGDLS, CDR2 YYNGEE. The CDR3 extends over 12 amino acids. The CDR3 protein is CASSAYTGELFF. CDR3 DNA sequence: TGTGCCAGCAGCGCATACACCGGGGAGCTGTTTTTT. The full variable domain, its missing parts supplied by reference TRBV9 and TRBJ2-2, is DSGVTQTPKHLITATGQRVTLRCSPRSGDLSVYWYQQSLDQGLQFLIQYYNGEERAKGNILERFSAQQFPDLHSELNLSSLELGDSALYFCASSAYTGELFFGEGSRLTVL.

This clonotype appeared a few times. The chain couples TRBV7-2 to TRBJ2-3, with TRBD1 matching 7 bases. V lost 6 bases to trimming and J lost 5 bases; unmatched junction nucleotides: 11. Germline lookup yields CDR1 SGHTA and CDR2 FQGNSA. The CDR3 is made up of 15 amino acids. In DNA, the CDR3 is TGTGCCAGCAGGCGACAGGGTGGTGGGGGAGATACGCAGTATTTT. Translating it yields CASRRQGGGGDTQYF.

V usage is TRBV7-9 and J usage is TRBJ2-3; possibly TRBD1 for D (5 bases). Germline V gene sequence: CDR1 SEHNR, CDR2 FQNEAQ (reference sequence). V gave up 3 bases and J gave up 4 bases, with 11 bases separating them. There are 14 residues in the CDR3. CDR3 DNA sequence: TGTGCCAGCAGCTTCCGGCAGGGCGCAGATACGCAGTATTTT. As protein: CASSFRQGADTQYF.